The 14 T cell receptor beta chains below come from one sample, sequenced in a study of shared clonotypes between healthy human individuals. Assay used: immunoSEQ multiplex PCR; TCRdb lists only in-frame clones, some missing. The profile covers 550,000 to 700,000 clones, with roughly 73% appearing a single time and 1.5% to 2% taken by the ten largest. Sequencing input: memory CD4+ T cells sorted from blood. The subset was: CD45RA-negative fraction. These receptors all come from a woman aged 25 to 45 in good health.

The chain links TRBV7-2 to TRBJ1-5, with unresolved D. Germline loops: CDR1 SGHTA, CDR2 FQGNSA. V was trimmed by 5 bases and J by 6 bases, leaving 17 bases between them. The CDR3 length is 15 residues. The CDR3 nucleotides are TGTGCCAGCAGCCGTCGACGGGGTGGTATTCAGCCCCAGCATTTT. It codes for CASSRRRGGIQPQHF.

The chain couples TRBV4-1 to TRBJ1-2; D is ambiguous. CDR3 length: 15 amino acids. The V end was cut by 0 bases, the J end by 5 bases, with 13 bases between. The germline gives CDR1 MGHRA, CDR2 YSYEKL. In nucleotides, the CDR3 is TGCGCCAGCAGCCAAGATCTGGATAGACTGTATGGCTACACCTTC. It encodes CASSQDLDRLYGYTF.

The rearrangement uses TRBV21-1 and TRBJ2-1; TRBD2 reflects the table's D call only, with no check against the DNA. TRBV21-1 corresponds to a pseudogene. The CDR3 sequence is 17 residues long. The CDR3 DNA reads TGTGCCAGCAGCAAAGTGCGCGGCGGGAGGGCTTACAATGAGCAGTTCTTC. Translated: CASSKVRGGRAYNEQFF.

The CDR3 DNA reads TGTGCCACCAGCAGAGATCTTGCGGGAGGGTACACCGGGGAGCTGTTTTTT. Amino acid sequence: CATSRDLAGGYTGELFF. This chain joins TRBV15 and TRBJ2-2; 9 bases map to TRBD2. Germline V gene lookup returns CDR1 LNHNV and CDR2 YYDKDF (reference sequence). Germline trimming cut 0 bases from V and 3 bases from J; bases unmatched to any gene: 5. This CDR3 is 17 amino acids long.

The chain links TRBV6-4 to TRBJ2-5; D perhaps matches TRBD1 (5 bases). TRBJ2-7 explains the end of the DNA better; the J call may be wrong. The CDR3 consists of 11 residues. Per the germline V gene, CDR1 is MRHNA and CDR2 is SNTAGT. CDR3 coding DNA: TGTGCCACCTCAAGGGGCGTCGAGCAGTACTTC. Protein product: CATSRGVEQYF.

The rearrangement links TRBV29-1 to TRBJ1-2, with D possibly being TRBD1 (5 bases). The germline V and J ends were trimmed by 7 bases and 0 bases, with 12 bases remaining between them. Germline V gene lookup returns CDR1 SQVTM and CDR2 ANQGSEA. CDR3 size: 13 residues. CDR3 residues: CSGGAGTNYGYTF. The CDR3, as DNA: TGCAGCGGCGGGGCAGGGACTAACTATGGCTACACCTTC.

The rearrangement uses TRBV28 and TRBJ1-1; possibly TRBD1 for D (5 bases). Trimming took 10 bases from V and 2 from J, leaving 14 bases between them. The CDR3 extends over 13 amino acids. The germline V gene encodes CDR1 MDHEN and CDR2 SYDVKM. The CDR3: CATSQWGNTEAFF. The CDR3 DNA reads TGTGCCACGTCCCAATGGGGCAACACTGAAGCTTTCTTT.

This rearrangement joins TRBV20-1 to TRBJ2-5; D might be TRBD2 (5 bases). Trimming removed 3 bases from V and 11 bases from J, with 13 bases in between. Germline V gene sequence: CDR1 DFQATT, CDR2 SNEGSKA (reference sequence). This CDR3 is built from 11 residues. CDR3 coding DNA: TGCAGTGCTAGGGGTCTGGAGGAGCAGTACTTC. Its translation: CSARGLEEQYF.

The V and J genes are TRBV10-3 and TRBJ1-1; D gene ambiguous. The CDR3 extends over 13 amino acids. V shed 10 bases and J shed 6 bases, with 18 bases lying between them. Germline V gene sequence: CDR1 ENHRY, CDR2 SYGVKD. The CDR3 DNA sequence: TGTGCCACTGCCGACGCAGCCAGCGCTGAAGCTTTCTTT. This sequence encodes CATADAASAEAFF.

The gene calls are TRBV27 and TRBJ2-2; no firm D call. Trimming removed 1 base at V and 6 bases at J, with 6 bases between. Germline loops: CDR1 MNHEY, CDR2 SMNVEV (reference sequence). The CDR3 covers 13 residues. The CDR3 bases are TGTGCCAGCAGTTTATGGAAGGCCGGGGAGCTGTTTTTT. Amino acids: CASSLWKAGELFF.

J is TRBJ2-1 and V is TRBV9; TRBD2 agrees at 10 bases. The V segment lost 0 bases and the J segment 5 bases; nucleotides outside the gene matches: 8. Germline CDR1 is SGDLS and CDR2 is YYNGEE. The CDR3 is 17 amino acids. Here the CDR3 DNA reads TGTGCCAGCAGCGTAGCACCAACTAGCGGGAACAACAATGAGCAGTTCTTC. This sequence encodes CASSVAPTSGNNNEQFF. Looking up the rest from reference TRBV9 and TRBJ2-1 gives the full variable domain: DSGVTQTPKHLITATGQRVTLRCSPRSGDLSVYWYQQSLDQGLQFLIQYYNGEERAKGNILERFSAQQFPDLHSELNLSSLELGDSALYFCASSVAPTSGNNNEQFFGPGTRLTVL.

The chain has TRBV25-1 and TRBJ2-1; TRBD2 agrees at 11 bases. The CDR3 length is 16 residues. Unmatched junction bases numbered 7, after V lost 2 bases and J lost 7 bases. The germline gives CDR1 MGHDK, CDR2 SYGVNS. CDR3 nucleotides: TGTGCCAGCAGTGAAGGGATAGCGGGAGGGAGTAATGAGCAGTTCTTC. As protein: CASSEGIAGGSNEQFF. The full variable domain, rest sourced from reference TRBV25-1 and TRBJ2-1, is EADIYQTPRYLVIGTGKKITLECSQTMGHDKMYWYQQDPGMELHLIHYSYGVNSTEKGDLSSESTVSRIRTEHFPLTLESARPSHTSQYLCASSEGIAGGSNEQFFGPGTRLTVL.

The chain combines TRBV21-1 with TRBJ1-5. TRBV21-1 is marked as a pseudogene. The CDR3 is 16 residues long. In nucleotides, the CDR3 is TGTGCCAGCAGCCTTGGCGTGAGGTCCGTCGGTGAGCCCCAGCATTTT. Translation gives CASSLGVRSVGEPQHF.

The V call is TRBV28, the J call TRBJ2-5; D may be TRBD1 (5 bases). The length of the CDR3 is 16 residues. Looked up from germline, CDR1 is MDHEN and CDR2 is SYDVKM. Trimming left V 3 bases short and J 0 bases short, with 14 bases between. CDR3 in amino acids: CASSFGARPYQETQYF. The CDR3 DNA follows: TGTGCCAGCAGTTTTGGGGCACGACCGTACCAAGAGACCCAGTACTTC.